This TCR beta chain was profiled in a study of identical twins. Study-level findings and limits: Abundant beta clonotypes from cord blood had fewer insertions, unlike memory repertoires, which showed none.

This clonotype was seen a handful of times. The target antigen is unknown. TCRdb reprocessed the 5' RACE reads with MiXCR, giving one entry per CDR3 protein. Among 450,000 to 650,000 distinct CDR3 sequences listed, about 16% were seen once. The CDR3 has 17 residues. V gave up 2 bases and J gave up 2 bases; unmatched junction bases: 5. Germline CDR1 is DFQATT and CDR2 is SNEGSKA (reference sequence). This same sample was also taken into another study, of yellow fever vaccine responses in identical twins.

The receptor comes from a woman aged 18-30 years in good health. The chain joins TRBV20-1 to TRBJ2-1; TRBD2 agrees at 14 bases. Sequenced: CD4+ T cells sorted from blood. The CDR3: CSARPRLAGGPYNEQFF. The CDR3 nucleotides are TGCAGTGCTAGACCCCGACTAGCGGGAGGGCCCTACAATGAGCAGTTCTTC.